A selection of T cell receptor beta chains follows, all from one sample in a study of blood T cell repertoires in COVID-19. The table came from immunoSEQ multiplex PCR; TCRdb's copy has only in-frame clones and leaves some out. The sample holds about 210,000 clones, approximately 80% seen once. Material: PBMCs or T cells enriched from blood (not recorded which). Receptors were obtained from a man aged 25 to 45 with acute COVID-19. Both conserved end residues are part of each CDR3. The order of the fields is D gene, clone size, J gene, V gene, CDR3 DNA, CDR3 protein. D genes are given only for firm matches. Clone size is not always given. Where it is, it says once, few, many or a class for expanded clones.

D gene: TRBD1; clone size: -; J gene: TRBJ1-5; V gene: TRBV27; CDR3 DNA: TGTGCCAGCAGTTCGGCAGGGGGGACGGGGGTTGGTCCCCAGCATTTT; CDR3 protein: CASSSAGGTGVGPQHF
D gene: -; clone size: -; J gene: TRBJ2-3; V gene: TRBV27; CDR3 DNA: TGTGCCAGCAGTTTCTCTATTGCGAGCACAGATACGCAGTATTTT; CDR3 protein: CASSFSIASTDTQYF
D gene: TRBD1; clone size: -; J gene: TRBJ2-7; V gene: TRBV29-1; CDR3 DNA: TGCAGCGCCCGACAGGGAGTGTACGAGCAGTACTTC; CDR3 protein: CSARQGVYEQYF
D gene: -; clone size: -; J gene: TRBJ2-7; V gene: TRBV5-1; CDR3 DNA: TGCGCCAGCAGCTCCGAAGACTCACGAGCGTACTTC; CDR3 protein: CASSSEDSRAYF
D gene: TRBD1; clone size: -; J gene: TRBJ1-1; V gene: TRBV7-3; CDR3 DNA: TGTGCCAGCAGCAGAGGGACAGGGTTCGGCACTGAAGCTTTCTTT; CDR3 protein: CASSRGTGFGTEAFF
D gene: -; clone size: -; J gene: TRBJ2-1; V gene: TRBV24-1; CDR3 DNA: TGTGCCACCAGTGATTCTTACATGAACTACAATGAGCAGTTCTTC; CDR3 protein: CATSDSYMNYNEQFF
D gene: TRBD1; clone size: -; J gene: TRBJ1-1; V gene: TRBV14; CDR3 DNA: TGTGCCAGCAGCCGACAGGGGCTTAACACTGAAGCTTTCTTT; CDR3 protein: CASSRQGLNTEAFF
D gene: -; clone size: few; J gene: TRBJ2-1; V gene: TRBV18; CDR3 DNA: TGTGCCAGCTCACCACCGTCAGGATACAATGAGCAGTTCTTC; CDR3 protein: CASSPPSGYNEQFF
D gene: -; clone size: -; J gene: TRBJ2-3; V gene: TRBV18; CDR3 DNA: TGTGCCAGCTCGGCAGGTGAAGATACGCAGTATTTT; CDR3 protein: CASSAGEDTQYF
D gene: -; clone size: -; J gene: TRBJ2-7; V gene: TRBV7-7; CDR3 DNA: TGTGCCAGCAGCAGGGACACTCTGAGCTCCTACGAGCAGTACTTC; CDR3 protein: CASSRDTLSSYEQYF
D gene: -; clone size: once; J gene: TRBJ2-7; V gene: TRBV18; CDR3 DNA: TGTGCCAGCTCACCAATGGCAGGTACCCACGAGCAGTACTTC; CDR3 protein: CASSPMAGTHEQYF
D gene: TRBD2; clone size: -; J gene: TRBJ2-3; V gene: TRBV10-3; CDR3 DNA: TGTGCCATCAGTGAGTCCCGCGGGGGATCTGATACGCAGTATTTT; CDR3 protein: CAISESRGGSDTQYF
D gene: -; clone size: few; J gene: TRBJ1-5; V gene: TRBV4-1; CDR3 DNA: TGCGCCAGCAGTCCAGGACTTACCGGCGGTCAGCCCCAGCATTTT; CDR3 protein: CASSPGLTGGQPQHF
D gene: -; clone size: -; J gene: TRBJ1-6; V gene: TRBV3-1/TRBV3-2; CDR3 DNA: TGTGCCAGCAGCGACTCTAGGGGATCACCCCTCCACTTT; CDR3 protein: CASSDSRGSPLHF
D gene: -; clone size: -; J gene: TRBJ2-7; V gene: TRBV5-1; CDR3 DNA: TGCGCCAGCAGCCCCCGGGCGGGATCCTCTAATGAGCAGTACTTC; CDR3 protein: CASSPRAGSSNEQYF
D gene: TRBD2; clone size: -; J gene: TRBJ2-5; V gene: TRBV11-2; CDR3 DNA: TGTGCCAGCAGCTTAGGTGTACTAGCGGGGGAACAAGAGACCCAGTACTTC; CDR3 protein: CASSLGVLAGEQETQYF
D gene: -; clone size: -; J gene: TRBJ1-2; V gene: TRBV11-3; CDR3 DNA: TGTGCCAGCAGCCCTATCTATGGCTACACCTTC; CDR3 protein: CASSPIYGYTF
D gene: TRBD1; clone size: few; J gene: TRBJ1-4; V gene: TRBV6-1; CDR3 DNA: TGTGCCAGCAGTGAATTGCAGGGGGCGAACTGGTTTTTT; CDR3 protein: CASSELQGANWFF
D gene: -; clone size: once; J gene: TRBJ2-7; V gene: TRBV5-6; CDR3 DNA: TGTGCCAGCACCCGGGGACACAAATACGAGCAGTACTTC; CDR3 protein: CASTRGHKYEQYF
D gene: TRBD2; clone size: -; J gene: TRBJ2-7; V gene: TRBV3-1/TRBV3-2; CDR3 DNA: TGTGCCAGCGGGGGGGGGATTCTCTACGAGCAGTACTTC; CDR3 protein: CASGGGILYEQYF
D gene: TRBD1; clone size: -; J gene: TRBJ2-7; V gene: TRBV5-1; CDR3 DNA: TGCGCCAGCAGCTACGGACAGGCCAACTACGAGCAGTACTTC; CDR3 protein: CASSYGQANYEQYF
D gene: TRBD1; clone size: -; J gene: TRBJ2-4; V gene: TRBV7-2; CDR3 DNA: TGTGCCAGCAGCTATAAGACAGGGGGCAGGAACATTCAGTACTTC; CDR3 protein: CASSYKTGGRNIQYF
D gene: -; clone size: -; J gene: TRBJ2-7; V gene: TRBV15; CDR3 DNA: TGTGCCACCAGCATACAACAGGGAAGTAGCTACGAGCAGTACTTC; CDR3 protein: CATSIQQGSSYEQYF
D gene: -; clone size: few; J gene: TRBJ2-3; V gene: TRBV5-1; CDR3 DNA: TGCGCCAGCAGCCCAGGGGCACCAGATACGCAGTATTTT; CDR3 protein: CASSPGAPDTQYF
D gene: TRBD2; clone size: -; J gene: TRBJ2-3; V gene: TRBV19; CDR3 DNA: TGTGCCAGGACTAGCGGGGCCAACACAGATACGCAGTATTTT; CDR3 protein: CARTSGANTDTQYF
D gene: TRBD1; clone size: -; J gene: TRBJ1-2; V gene: TRBV9; CDR3 DNA: TGTGCCAGCAGCGTAGGGACAGGGGGCTTTGGCTACACCTTC; CDR3 protein: CASSVGTGGFGYTF
D gene: TRBD1; clone size: -; J gene: TRBJ2-7; V gene: TRBV5-6; CDR3 DNA: TGTGCCAGCAGCTTGGCAGGGACAGGGTTTGACGAGCAGTACTTC; CDR3 protein: CASSLAGTGFDEQYF
D gene: -; clone size: -; J gene: TRBJ1-2; V gene: TRBV3-1/TRBV3-2; CDR3 DNA: TGTGCCAGCAGCTTAGACAGCCCCTATGGCTACACCTTC; CDR3 protein: CASSLDSPYGYTF
D gene: TRBD2; clone size: -; J gene: TRBJ2-3; V gene: TRBV11-2; CDR3 DNA: TGTGCCAGCAGCCTCTATAGCGGGACCCAAGATACGCAGTATTTT; CDR3 protein: CASSLYSGTQDTQYF